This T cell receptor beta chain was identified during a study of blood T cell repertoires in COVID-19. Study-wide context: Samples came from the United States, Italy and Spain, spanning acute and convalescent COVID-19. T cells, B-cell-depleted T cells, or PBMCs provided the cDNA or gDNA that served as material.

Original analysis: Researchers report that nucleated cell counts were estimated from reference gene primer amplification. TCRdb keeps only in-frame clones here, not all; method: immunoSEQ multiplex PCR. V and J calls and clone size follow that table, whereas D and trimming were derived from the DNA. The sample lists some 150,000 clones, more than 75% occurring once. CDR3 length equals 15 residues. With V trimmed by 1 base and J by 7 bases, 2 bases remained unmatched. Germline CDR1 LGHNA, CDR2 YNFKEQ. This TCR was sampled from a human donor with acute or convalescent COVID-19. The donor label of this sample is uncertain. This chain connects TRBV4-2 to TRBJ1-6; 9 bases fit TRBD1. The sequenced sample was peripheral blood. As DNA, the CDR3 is TGTGCCAGCAGCCAAGTAGGGACAGGGAATTCACCCCTCCACTTT. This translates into CASSQVGTGNSPLHF.